Shown below are 8 T cell receptor beta chains from a single sample sequenced in a study of beta chain features in type 1 diabetes. The sequenced template was cDNA made from the entire isolated RNA. TCRdb's table, derived via immunoSEQ multiplex PCR, lists solely in-frame clones and lacks some. The sample yields 150,000 to 190,000 clones, around 8% seen once. The sample consisted of central memory CD4+ T cells from blood. The receptor source for this set is a man aged 18 to 35 in good health.

This clone was seen a few times. Other DNA sequences from this sample encode an identical CDR3 as well. The chain couples TRBV19 to TRBJ1-1; D is undetermined. Germline V gene lookup returns CDR1 LNHDA and CDR2 SQIVND (reference sequence). This CDR3 has 13 residues. The germline V and J ends were trimmed by 5 bases and 1 base, with 8 bases remaining between them. The CDR3: CASSPGKNTEAFF. In nucleotides, the CDR3 is TGTGCCAGTAGTCCCGGGAAGAACACTGAAGCTTTCTTT.

The CDR3 region has the DNA TGTGCCAGTAGCCCCGGGACAGCCTATGGCTACACCTTC. This gives the protein CASSPGTAYGYTF. The chain is built from TRBV19 and TRBJ1-2; 7 positions match TRBD1. The CDR3 has 13 residues. V was clipped by 6 bases and J by 4 bases; unmatched bases: 5. Germline loops: CDR1 LNHDA, CDR2 SQIVND (reference sequence).

This chain connects TRBV7-9 to TRBJ1-2, with TRBD1 identical over 11 bases. V trimming: 5 bases; J trimming: 8 bases; junction bases outside the gene matches: 10. CDR1 and CDR2 from the germline V gene are SEHNR and FQNEAQ (reference sequence). CDR3 size: 15 residues. The CDR3 loop reads CASSIRTGGADGYTF. As DNA, the CDR3 is TGTGCCAGCAGCATACGGACAGGGGGCGCAGACGGCTACACCTTC.

This clone appeared a few times. The chain couples TRBV5-1 to TRBJ1-4; a possible D gene is TRBD1 (5 bases). Germline V gene data show CDR1 as SGHRS and CDR2 as YFSETQ. The germline V and J ends were trimmed by 3 bases and 0 bases, with 12 bases remaining between them. The CDR3 has 16 amino acids. In DNA, the CDR3 is TGCGCCAGCAGCTGGGGTCAGGGTACAACTAATGAAAAACTGTTTTTT. Protein: CASSWGQGTTNEKLFF.

This clone was detected only a few times. V and J are TRBV6-5 and TRBJ2-2, with D hard to call. The CDR3 consists of 15 residues. The germline V gene encodes CDR1 MNHEY and CDR2 SVGAGI. The V end was cut by 0 bases, the J end by 3 bases, with 8 bases between. CDR3 sequence: CASSYSPQYTGELFF. In nucleotides, the CDR3 is TGTGCCAGCAGTTACTCCCCCCAATACACCGGGGAGCTGTTTTTT.

This clone was picked up many times. V is TRBV6-6 and J is TRBJ2-1; maybe TRBD2 (5 bases). V lost 2 bases and J lost 10, with 6 bases in between. This CDR3 region has 11 residues. CDR1 is MNHNY and CDR2 is SVGAGI in the germline V gene (reference sequence). CDR3 sequence: CASSYRREQFF. CDR3 nucleotides: TGTGCCAGCAGTTACCGGAGGGAGCAGTTCTTC.

The chain links TRBV7-9 to TRBJ1-5; D unclear. Trimming left V 5 bases short and J 2 bases short, with 13 bases between. CDR3 length equals 15 residues. The germline CDR1 and CDR2 sequences are SEHNR and FQNEAQ (reference sequence). CDR3 nucleotides: TGTGCCAGCAGCCCCGGTCGAATCGGCAATCAGCCCCAGCATTTT. It specifies CASSPGRIGNQPQHF.

The sample holds a few counts of this clone. This sequence joins TRBV18 and TRBJ1-1; TRBD1 matches at 10 bases. The germline V gene encodes CDR1 KGHSH and CDR2 LQKENI. The CDR3 runs to 14 residues. Losses at the gene ends were 4 bases for V and 3 bases for J; bases not matched to a gene: 2. CDR3 residues: CASSLGTGDTEAFF. CDR3 nucleotide sequence: TGTGCCAGCTCACTTGGGACAGGGGACACTGAAGCTTTCTTT.